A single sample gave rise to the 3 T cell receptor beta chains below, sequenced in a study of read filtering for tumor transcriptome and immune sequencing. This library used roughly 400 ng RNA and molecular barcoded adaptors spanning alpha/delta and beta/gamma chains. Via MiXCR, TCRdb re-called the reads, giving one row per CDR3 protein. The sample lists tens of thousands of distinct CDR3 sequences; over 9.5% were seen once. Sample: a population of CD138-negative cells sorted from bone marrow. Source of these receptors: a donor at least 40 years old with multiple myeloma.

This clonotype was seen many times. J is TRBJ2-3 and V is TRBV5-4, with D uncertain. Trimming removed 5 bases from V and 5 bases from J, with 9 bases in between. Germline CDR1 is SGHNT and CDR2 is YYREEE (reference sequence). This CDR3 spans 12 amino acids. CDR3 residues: CASRSPGDTQYF. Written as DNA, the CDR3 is TGTGCCAGCAGAAGCCCGGGAGATACGCAGTATTTT.

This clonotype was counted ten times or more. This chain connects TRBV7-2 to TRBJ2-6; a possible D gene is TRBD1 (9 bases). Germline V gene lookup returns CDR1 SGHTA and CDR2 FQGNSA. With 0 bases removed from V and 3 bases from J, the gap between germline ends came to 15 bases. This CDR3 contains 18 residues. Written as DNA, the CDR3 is TGTGCCAGCAGCTTAGCGGGGACAGGGACTAGTGGGGCCAACGTCCTGACTTTC. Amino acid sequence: CASSLAGTGTSGANVLTF.

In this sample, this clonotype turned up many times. The CDR3 reads CASSTTGSYNEQFF. CDR3 sequence (DNA): TGTGCCAGCAGCACGACAGGGAGCTACAATGAGCAGTTCTTC. The chain combines TRBV7-2 with TRBJ2-1; 7 bases line up with TRBD1. The CDR3 totals 14 residues. Trimming took 5 bases from V and 3 from J; bases not matched to a gene: 4. Per germline, CDR1 SGHTA and CDR2 FQGNSA.